One and the same sample provided the 32 T cell receptor beta chains below, sequenced in a study of T cell changes during pregnancy in multiple sclerosis. TCRdb keeps only in-frame clones here, not all; method: immunoSEQ multiplex PCR. The sample includes tens of thousands of clones, around 93% of them seen just once. Sequenced here: CD8+ T cells from peripheral blood mononuclear cells, sampled in the first trimester of pregnancy. All receptors come from a female donor with multiple sclerosis, enrolled in a pregnancy study.

This clone appeared once. This rearrangement joins TRBV27 to TRBJ2-1; 8 bases align to TRBD1. The CDR3 extends over 12 amino acids. Germline assignment: CDR1 MNHEY and CDR2 SMNVEV (reference sequence). J was trimmed by 13 bases and V by 2 bases; bases with no gene match: 4. The DNA of the CDR3 is TGTGCCAGCAGTTTACAGGGGGCGATTCAGTTCTTC. This gives the protein CASSLQGAIQFF.

This chain connects TRBV13 to TRBJ1-1; 7 bases are a match to TRBD1. Germline-derived CDR1 and CDR2 are PRHDT and FYEKMQ (reference sequence). This CDR3 comprises 16 residues. With V trimmed by 5 bases and J by 2 bases, 11 bases remained unmatched. The CDR3 nucleotides are TGTGCCAGCAGCCATCAACAGGGGACGGGAAACACTGAAGCTTTCTTT. This translates into CASSHQQGTGNTEAFF.

The J gene is TRBJ2-5, the V gene TRBV11-2; TRBD2 matches 8 bases. CDR3 length equals 16 residues. Germline CDR1 and CDR2: SGHAT and FQNNGV. J lost 3 bases, V lost 5 bases, and 11 bases had no gene match. For the CDR3, the DNA is TGTGCCAGCAGCCCCTTTGAGACTAGCGATAAAGAGACCCAGTACTTC. Translated, it gives CASSPFETSDKETQYF. Full variable domain (rest looked up from reference TRBV11-2 and TRBJ2-5): EAGVAQSPRYKIIEKRQSVAFWCNPISGHATLYWYQQILGQGPKLLIQFQNNGVVDDSQLPKDRFSAERLKGVDSTLKIQPAKLEDSAVYLCASSPFETSDKETQYFGPGTRLLVL.

The J gene is TRBJ2-3, the V gene TRBV2; 7 bases fit TRBD1. The length of the CDR3 is 14 residues. Per the germline V gene, CDR1 is SNHLY and CDR2 is FYNNEI. Unmatched junction bases numbered 11, after V lost 8 bases and J lost 6 bases. The CDR3 nucleotides are TGTGCCAGCTTCAGGGGGATGGGTGGGGATACGCAGTATTTT. Translation: CASFRGMGGDTQYF.

The chain links TRBV6-1 to TRBJ2-1, with no clear D. Germline values: CDR1 MNHNS, CDR2 SASEGT. This CDR3 has 12 residues. With 4 bases removed from V and 9 bases from J, the gap between germline ends came to 10 bases. CDR3 sequence reads: CASSGASGEQFF. The CDR3 region has the DNA TGTGCCAGCAGTGGAGCATCGGGTGAGCAGTTCTTC.

The V gene is TRBV5-4, the J gene TRBJ1-2; D call uncertain. The V and J ends lost 0 bases and 4 bases respectively, with 13 bases between them. In germline, CDR1 is SGHNT, CDR2 YYREEE (reference sequence). The CDR3 extends over 15 amino acids. DNA of the CDR3: TGTGCCAGCAGCTTGGCCCCAGGTAACCCCTATGGCTACACCTTC. Amino acid sequence: CASSLAPGNPYGYTF.

V and J are TRBV27 and TRBJ1-4, with D possibly matching TRBD1 (5 bases). CDR1 and CDR2 from the germline V gene are MNHEY and SMNVEV (reference sequence). V was cut by 5 bases and J by 6 bases, with 10 bases left in between. The length of the CDR3 is 13 residues. Here the CDR3 reads CASSRREDEKLFF. DNA for the CDR3: TGTGCCAGCAGTCGCAGGGAGGATGAAAAACTGTTTTTT.

J is TRBJ1-1 and V is TRBV20-1; D is undetermined. V was pared by 3 bases and J by 3 bases, with 5 bases between. CDR1 and CDR2 (germline): DFQATT, SNEGSKA (reference sequence). The CDR3 runs to 11 residues. The CDR3 DNA follows: TGCAGTGCTAGCCACTACACTGAAGCTTTCTTT. This encodes CSASHYTEAFF.

This rearrangement joins TRBV7-9 to TRBJ1-5; TRBD1 matches 7 bases. The germline gives CDR1 SEHNR, CDR2 FQNEAQ (reference sequence). The CDR3 consists of 17 residues. Trimming cost V 2 bases and J 11 bases; bases outside gene matches: 18. The CDR3 DNA follows: TGTGCCAGCAGCTTAATTGGGGAACGGGACAGTGCAGGGTCCCAGCATTTT. This encodes CASSLIGERDSAGSQHF. Complete variable domain (other parts from reference TRBV7-9 and TRBJ1-5): DTGVSQNPRHKITKRGQNVTFRCDPISEHNRLYWYRQTLGQGPEFLTYFQNEAQLEKSRLLSDRFSAERPKGSFSTLEIQRTEQGDSAMYLCASSLIGERDSAGSQHFGDGTRLSIL.

The genes are TRBV7-9 and TRBJ1-1; 8 nucleotides match TRBD1. The CDR3 covers 16 residues. Germline-derived CDR1 and CDR2 are SEHNR and FQNEAQ (reference sequence). V was pared by 3 bases and J by 5 bases, with 11 bases of the junction left unmatched. The CDR3 DNA reads as TGTGCCAGCAGCTTTACAGGGGGGGGAGATCGGACTGAAGCTTTCTTT. Protein product: CASSFTGGGDRTEAFF.

This chain uses TRBV29-1 with TRBJ2-1; D may be TRBD2 (7 bases). Germline CDR1 and CDR2: SQVTM and ANQGSEA. The CDR3 runs 13 residues. V dropped 7 bases and J dropped 6 bases, with 16 bases sitting between them. This CDR3 reads CSAFGGPLNEQFF. The CDR3 nucleotides read TGCAGCGCATTCGGGGGGCCCCTCAATGAGCAGTTCTTC.

This chain joins TRBV11-3 and TRBJ1-1, with D unclear. Germline CDR1 and CDR2: SGHNT and YENEEA. The V gene lost 3 bases and the J gene lost 2 bases, with 7 bases spanning the gap. The CDR3 extends over 13 amino acids. CDR3 sequence: CASSFLPNTEAFF. As DNA, the CDR3 is TGTGCCAGCAGCTTTCTTCCCAACACTGAAGCTTTCTTT.

This clone has only one observation. The chain combines TRBV19 with TRBJ1-1; D uncertain. Trimming pared 1 base from V and 7 bases from J, leaving 10 bases between. This CDR3 has 13 residues. Germline CDR1 is LNHDA and CDR2 is SQIVND (reference sequence). This chain's CDR3 is CASSIAAGIEAFF. CDR3 DNA: TGTGCCAGTAGTATAGCGGCGGGGATTGAAGCTTTCTTT.

The chain links TRBV4-1 to TRBJ1-1; 8 bases agree with TRBD1. This CDR3 has 18 residues. Germline CDR1 is MGHRA and CDR2 is YSYEKL. The trim removed 4 bases at V and 3 bases at J, leaving 16 bases unmatched. In nucleotides, the CDR3 is TGCGCCAGCAGCCCAGGAGCCCGACAGGGGCCTATGGACACTGAAGCTTTCTTT. Amino acid sequence: CASSPGARQGPMDTEAFF.

The rearrangement links TRBV7-9 to TRBJ2-7; a possible D gene is TRBD2 (5 bases). V was pared by 2 bases and J by 3 bases, with 17 bases between. The CDR3 has 16 residues. The germline V gene has CDR1 SEHNR and CDR2 FQNEAQ (reference sequence). DNA for the CDR3: TGTGCCAGCAGCTTATTAGTGGCGGGCAAGTACTACGAGCAGTACTTC. Translating it yields CASSLLVAGKYYEQYF.

The rearrangement links TRBV7-9 to TRBJ1-1; 7 bases are a match to TRBD1. V lost 5 bases, J lost 1 base, and 7 bases stayed unmatched. Germline assignment: CDR1 SEHNR and CDR2 FQNEAQ (reference sequence). The CDR3 covers 15 residues. CDR3 nucleotide sequence: TGTGCCAGCAGCCTAACCCGGGACAGGAACACTGAAGCTTTCTTT. This translates into CASSLTRDRNTEAFF.

The chain recombines TRBV11-2 with TRBJ2-5; D possibly corresponds to TRBD2 (5 bases). V was trimmed by 1 base and J by 0 bases, leaving 18 bases between them. This CDR3 is 18 amino acids long. The germline CDR1 and CDR2 sequences are SGHAT and FQNNGV. In DNA, the CDR3 is TGTGCCAGCAGCTTAGGGAGGACCCTAAGGGCCGACCAAGAGACCCAGTACTTC. It specifies CASSLGRTLRADQETQYF.

This clone was seen a single time. The chain uses TRBV28 and TRBJ2-4; D possibly corresponds to TRBD2 (5 bases). Germline loops: CDR1 MDHEN, CDR2 SYDVKM. The CDR3 is 17 amino acids. V was pared by 9 bases and J by 0 bases, with 21 bases between. In nucleotides, the CDR3 is TGTGCCAGTCTTGGCTCGAATCGCGGGTTAGCCAAAAACATTCAGTACTTC. Its protein is CASLGSNRGLAKNIQYF.

V is TRBV7-9 and J is TRBJ1-4, with TRBD1 matching 8 bases. V shed 5 bases and J 4 bases; nucleotides not matched to a gene: 12. The germline gives CDR1 SEHNR, CDR2 FQNEAQ (reference sequence). The CDR3 has 17 residues. Written as DNA, the CDR3 is TGTGCCAGCAGCCCCCAATTGGGGGACAGGCATAATGAAAAACTGTTTTTT. Encoded protein: CASSPQLGDRHNEKLFF.

The CDR3 DNA reads as TGTGCCAGCAGTCCTGGACAGGGAAGAGGGTCACCCCTCCACTTT. Translation gives CASSPGQGRGSPLHF. This chain connects TRBV6-5 to TRBJ1-6; 8 nucleotides line up with TRBD1. The CDR3 is 15 residues long. V lost 5 bases, J lost 10 bases, and 10 bases stayed unmatched. CDR1 is MNHEY and CDR2 is SVGAGI in the germline V gene.

The chain uses TRBV19 and TRBJ2-1; D ambiguous. V lost 8 bases and J lost 6, with 11 bases in between. The germline gives CDR1 LNHDA, CDR2 SQIVND (reference sequence). The CDR3 extends over 12 amino acids. The CDR3 nucleotides read TGTGCCAGTGCGGCGATCTCCAATGAGCAGTTCTTC. It specifies CASAAISNEQFF.

The rearrangement links TRBV5-8 to TRBJ2-7; tentative D call: TRBD2 (6 bases). Per germline, CDR1 SGHTS and CDR2 YDEGEE. The CDR3 has 16 amino acids. Trimming stripped 2 bases from V and 1 base from J, with 16 bases between. As DNA, the CDR3 is TGTGCCAGCAGCTTACCGTCGTGGACTACGTCCTACGAGCAGTACTTC. Its protein product is CASSLPSWTTSYEQYF.

The V call is TRBV5-4, the J call TRBJ2-5; 8 nucleotides line up with TRBD1. The DNA end favors TRBJ2-7, so the J call may be wrong. CDR1 SGHNT and CDR2 YYREEE come from the germline V gene (reference sequence). The CDR3 sequence is 15 residues long. The CDR3 bases are TGTGCCAGCAGCTTGGACAGGGGGAGCTCCTACGAGCAGTACTTC. Translating gives CASSLDRGSSYEQYF.

The chain recombines TRBV5-1 with TRBJ2-7; 8 nucleotides align to TRBD1. CDR3 size: 15 residues. The germline gives CDR1 SGHRS, CDR2 YFSETQ. The J segment lost 3 bases and the V segment lost 4 bases, leaving 9 bases of the junction unmatched. CDR3: CASSPLDRAGYEQYF. Written as DNA, the CDR3 is TGCGCCAGCAGCCCCTTGGACAGGGCCGGCTACGAGCAGTACTTC. The whole variable domain, filled in from reference TRBV5-1 and TRBJ2-7, reads KAGVTQTPRYLIKTRGQQVTLSCSPISGHRSVSWYQQTPGQGLQFLFEYFSETQRNKGNFPGRFSGRQFSNSRSEMNVSTLELGDSALYLCASSPLDRAGYEQYFGPGTRLTVT.

This sequence joins TRBV6-1 and TRBJ2-3; D is possibly TRBD1 (5 bases). Trimming left V 6 bases short and J 0 bases short, with 25 bases between. The CDR3 covers 19 residues. The germline gives CDR1 MNHNS, CDR2 SASEGT. The CDR3 reads CASSERGPGTYTSTDTQYF. In DNA form, the CDR3 reads TGTGCCAGCAGCGAAAGGGGCCCCGGAACTTATACTAGCACAGATACGCAGTATTTT.

The rearrangement joins TRBV15 to TRBJ1-1; D is undetermined. With 0 bases removed from V and 0 bases from J, the gap between germline ends came to 8 bases. Germline CDR1 LNHNV, CDR2 YYDKDF (reference sequence). CDR3 length: 15 amino acids. The CDR3 sequence is CATSRDRGVNTEAFF. For the CDR3, the DNA is TGTGCCACCAGCAGAGATCGGGGTGTGAACACTGAAGCTTTCTTT.

The J gene is TRBJ1-1, the V gene TRBV4-2, with TRBD1 identical over 9 bases. CDR1 LGHNA and CDR2 YNFKEQ come from the germline V gene. The CDR3 contains 14 residues. With 4 bases clipped from V and 5 bases from J, the junction kept 5 bases outside the gene matches. CDR3 residues: CASSLHRGQTEAFF. CDR3 nucleotides: TGTGCCAGCAGCCTTCACAGGGGGCAGACTGAAGCTTTCTTT.

The chain links TRBV7-9 to TRBJ1-3; TRBD1 aligns across 8 bases. Germline CDR1 is SEHNR and CDR2 is FQNEAQ (reference sequence). V shed 1 base and J 1 base; nucleotides not matched to a gene: 0. This CDR3 region has 15 residues. CDR3 amino acids: CASSLGTGSGNTIYF. CDR3 coding DNA: TGTGCCAGCAGCTTAGGGACAGGGTCTGGAAACACCATATATTTT.

The chain employs TRBV7-6 and TRBJ2-1, with 8 bases fitting TRBD2. V was clipped by 4 bases and J by 8 bases; unmatched bases: 13. The CDR3 is made up of 16 amino acids. Germline CDR1 is SGHVS and CDR2 is FNYEAQ. The CDR3: CASSSGSGLGVHEQFF. DNA of the CDR3: TGTGCCAGCAGCTCAGGATCGGGACTAGGGGTTCATGAGCAGTTCTTC.

This rearrangement joins TRBV27 to TRBJ2-7, with TRBD2 as a possible D gene (7 bases). V lost 3 bases and J lost 3, with 15 bases in between. There are 15 residues in the CDR3. Germline CDR1 and CDR2: MNHEY and SMNVEV (reference sequence). CDR3 in amino acids: CASSFRGGGNYEQYF. CDR3 nucleotide sequence: TGTGCCAGCAGTTTTAGGGGCGGGGGCAACTACGAGCAGTACTTC.

In regard to this clone: At one end the junction does not follow the germline gene, possibly because of a read error. This rearrangement joins TRBV4-1 to TRBJ2-5; D perhaps matches TRBD1 (5 bases). Germline-derived CDR1 and CDR2 are MGHRA and YSYEKL. This CDR3 contains 12 residues. CDR3 nucleotide sequence: TGCGCCAGCAGCCAAGATGGGGCAGAGGAGCACTTC. Translating gives CASSQDGAEEHF.

V gene TRBV9 combines with J gene TRBJ2-3; D call uncertain. Germline lookup yields CDR1 SGDLS and CDR2 YYNGEE. The V end was cut by 3 bases, the J end by 2 bases, with 10 bases between. This CDR3 has 14 amino acids. The CDR3 DNA sequence: TGTGCCAGCAGCGCACAGACCCACACAGATACGCAGTATTTT. This codes for CASSAQTHTDTQYF.